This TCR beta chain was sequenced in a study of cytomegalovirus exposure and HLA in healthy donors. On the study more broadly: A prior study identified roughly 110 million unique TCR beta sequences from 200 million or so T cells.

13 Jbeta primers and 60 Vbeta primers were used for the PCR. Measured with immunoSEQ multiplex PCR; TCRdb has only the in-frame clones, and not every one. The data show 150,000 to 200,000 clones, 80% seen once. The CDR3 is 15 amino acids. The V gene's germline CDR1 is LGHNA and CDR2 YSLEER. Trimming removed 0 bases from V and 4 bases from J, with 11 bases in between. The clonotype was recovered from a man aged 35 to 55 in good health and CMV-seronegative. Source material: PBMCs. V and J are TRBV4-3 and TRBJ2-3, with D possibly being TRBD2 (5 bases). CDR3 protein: CASSQDRASSDTQYF. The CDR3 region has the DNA TGCGCCAGCAGCCAAGATCGGGCTAGCTCAGATACGCAGTATTTT.